Listed here are 2 T cell receptor beta chains from one sample, sequenced in a study of T cell repertoires and HLA-DP antigens. These receptors' targets are unknown. Measured with immunoSEQ multiplex PCR; TCRdb has only the in-frame clones, and not every one. Here the sample spans some 120,000 clones, nearly 95% being singletons. Sequencing input: CD4+ T cells from PBMCs. These receptors came from a woman between 18 and 29 years old in good health and CMV-seronegative.

V is TRBV7-8 and J is TRBJ1-2; 7 positions match TRBD1. The CDR3 is 15 amino acids. CDR1 and CDR2 from the germline V gene are SGHVS and FQNEAQ. V was pared by 5 bases and J by 8 bases, with 14 bases of the junction left unmatched. CDR3 DNA sequence: TGTGCCAGCAGCCCGCCCGGACAGGTCCAACAGGGCTACACCTTC. Amino acid sequence: CASSPPGQVQQGYTF.

This chain's CDR3 is CASTRDRTDTQYF. CDR3 DNA sequence: TGTGCCAGCACCCGTGACCGCACAGATACGCAGTATTTT. The J gene is TRBJ2-3, the V gene TRBV5-6; D call uncertain. The length of the CDR3 is 13 residues. In germline, CDR1 is SGHDT, CDR2 YYEEEE. V lost 6 bases to trimming and J lost 1 base, with 9 bases between them.